This note documents a single T cell receptor (beta chain) sequence. Trimming pared 5 bases from V and 0 bases from J, leaving 11 bases between. This CDR3 comprises 14 residues. Germline V gene data show CDR1 as SGHNT and CDR2 as YENEEA. Measured with immunoSEQ multiplex PCR; TCRdb has only the in-frame clones, and not every one. Altogether a few hundred thousand clones are present, around 90% being singletons, with the ten largest covering approximately 3%. This record belongs to a study of blood T cell repertoires in COVID-19. Those enrolled in Seattle joined during active infection and were followed longitudinally afterward.

Sequencing input: peripheral blood. The rearrangement uses TRBV11-3 and TRBJ2-7; D unclear. The origin of this receptor is a woman aged 25 to 45 with COVID-19, enrolled during active disease. The CDR3, as DNA: TGTGCCAGCAGCCATAGAGGTAGCTCCTACGAGCAGTACGTC. Amino acids: CASSHRGSSYEQYV.